What follows are 14 T cell receptor beta chains derived from one specimen sequenced in a study of Ad26.COV2.S vaccination and SARS-CoV-2 variants. Libraries were prepared by immunoSEQ multiplex PCR; TCRdb keeps only in-frame clonotypes and omits some of them. There are 400,000 to 450,000 clones in the sample; around 92% occur only once, and roughly 1.7% lies in the top ten. The treatment denotes: about 20 received Ad26.COV2.S at low or high dose, single or two shots; 5 received placebo; per-sample allocation not given. The samples date from day 63 after the first vaccine or placebo injection. This specimen consisted of peripheral blood, obtained in a trial of Ad26.COV2.S vaccine versus placebo. These receptors originate from a person between 18 and 65 years old who received the Ad26.COV2.S COVID-19 vaccine or a placebo.

The CDR3 loop reads CASSEGSNQPQHF. The CDR3 bases are TGTGCCAGCAGTGAAGGGAGCAATCAGCCCCAGCATTTT. J is TRBJ1-5 and V is TRBV6-4, with no clear D. The CDR3 consists of 13 residues. CDR1 is MRHNA and CDR2 is SNTAGT in the germline V gene. Trimming took off 3 bases at V and 1 base at J, with 4 bases between the two ends.

This chain uses TRBV6-5 with TRBJ2-3, with D perhaps given as TRBD1 or TRBD2 (6 bases each). The V gene lost 4 bases and the J gene lost 4 bases, with 12 bases spanning the gap. Germline-derived CDR1 and CDR2 are MNHEY and SVGAGI. The CDR3 extends over 14 amino acids. The CDR3 loop reads CASSLRGAPDTQYF. The CDR3 DNA sequence: TGTGCCAGCAGTTTGAGGGGGGCCCCAGATACGCAGTATTTT.

A few counts support this clone. V gene TRBV9 combines with J gene TRBJ1-6; 8 nucleotides agree with TRBD1. Germline values: CDR1 SGDLS, CDR2 YYNGEE. The trim removed 1 base at V and 10 bases at J, leaving 4 bases unmatched. This CDR3 is built from 14 residues. CDR3 region: CASSVQGAGSPLHF. The CDR3 DNA reads as TGTGCCAGCAGCGTACAGGGGGCAGGATCACCCCTCCACTTT.

The chain uses TRBV9 and TRBJ1-2; the D is unclear. From germline, CDR1 is SGDLS and CDR2 YYNGEE. The CDR3 spans 12 residues. The ends were cut back, 2 bases at V and 8 bases at J, with 10 bases in the middle. The CDR3 coding sequence is TGTGCCAGCAGCGTGGCCGGGCTCGGCTACACCTTC. Its protein is CASSVAGLGYTF.

The chain uses TRBV12-5 and TRBJ1-1; D is ambiguous. The CDR3 spans 13 residues. Trimming took off 5 bases at V and 6 bases at J, with 13 bases between the two ends. Germline assignment: CDR1 LGHNT and CDR2 FRNRAP. The CDR3 region is CASGTQNEPEAFF. The DNA of the CDR3 is TGTGCTAGTGGTACCCAAAACGAGCCTGAAGCTTTCTTT.

J is TRBJ1-2 and V is TRBV15, with D possibly matching TRBD1 (5 bases). Trimming left V 3 bases short and J 9 bases short, with 20 bases between. The germline V gene has CDR1 LNHNV and CDR2 YYDKDF (reference sequence). This CDR3 comprises 15 residues. The CDR3 is CATSSVGQGLLRYTF. CDR3 coding DNA: TGTGCCACCAGCAGCGTTGGTCAGGGTCTCCTTCGCTACACCTTC.

The J gene is TRBJ1-1, the V gene TRBV19; 8 bases line up with TRBD1. Trimming took 2 bases from V and 6 from J; bases not matched to a gene: 2. This CDR3 comprises 13 residues. Per the germline V gene, CDR1 is LNHDA and CDR2 is SQIVND (reference sequence). The CDR3 coding sequence is TGTGCCAGTAGTATACAGGGGGCCTCTGAAGCTTTCTTT. Residues: CASSIQGASEAFF.

Worth noting for this clone: The sample holds other DNA sequences that translate to the same CDR3. The chain carries TRBV6-5 and TRBJ1-5; D is ambiguous. Germline assignment: CDR1 MNHEY and CDR2 SVGAGI. Trimming took off 8 bases at V and 4 bases at J, with 9 bases between the two ends. The CDR3 extends over 12 amino acids. CDR3 coding DNA: TGTGCCAGCGGCCTGGGAAATCAGCCCCAGCATTTT. Translated: CASGLGNQPQHF.

This clone turned up a few times. This chain joins TRBV27 and TRBJ1-5; TRBD1 is a possible D gene (6 bases). The V gene lost 2 bases and the J gene lost 0 bases, with 17 bases spanning the gap. The germline V gene encodes CDR1 MNHEY and CDR2 SMNVEV (reference sequence). The CDR3 is 18 amino acids. CDR3 loop: CASSLNGQGSHSNQPQHF. CDR3 bases: TGTGCCAGCAGTTTAAATGGTCAGGGGTCCCATAGCAATCAGCCCCAGCATTTT.

The chain uses TRBV7-8 and TRBJ1-3; D not certain. This CDR3 region has 15 residues. Germline lookup yields CDR1 SGHVS and CDR2 FQNEAQ. V lost 7 bases and J 5 bases, leaving 18 bases between the germline ends. The CDR3 is CASTNDFHTRNTIYF. CDR3 DNA: TGTGCCAGCACCAATGACTTTCATACGAGAAACACCATATATTTT.

This clone was detected once. The V and J genes are TRBV6-2 or TRBV6-3 and TRBJ2-1; 9 positions agree with TRBD2. The CDR3 spans 13 residues. V lost 4 bases to trimming and J lost 8 bases; unmatched junction nucleotides: 3. CDR1 MNHEY and CDR2 SVGEGT come from the germline V gene. The CDR3: CASSFRTSDEQFF. The DNA for the CDR3 is TGTGCCAGCAGTTTCCGGACTAGCGATGAGCAGTTCTTC.

The CDR3 is CASSLEGRNTEAFF. CDR3 nucleotide sequence: TGTGCCAGCAGCTTGGAGGGGAGGAACACTGAAGCTTTCTTT. V usage is TRBV5-6 and J usage is TRBJ1-1, with D possibly TRBD1 on 5 matching bases. The CDR3 is 14 residues long. V was cut by 0 bases and J by 1 base, with 7 bases left in between. CDR1 and CDR2 from the germline V gene are SGHDT and YYEEEE.

The genes are TRBV5-4 and TRBJ1-2, with a possible D match to TRBD1 (5 bases). V lost 4 bases, J lost 7 bases, and 17 bases lay in between. The CDR3 runs to 14 residues. CDR1 is SGHNT and CDR2 is YYREEE in the germline V gene (reference sequence). The CDR3 spells CASSHGTGIPGYTF. The CDR3 coding sequence is TGTGCCAGCAGCCACGGAACAGGTATTCCTGGCTACACCTTC.

The chain employs TRBV2 and TRBJ2-7; D is possibly TRBD1 (6 bases). V was shortened by 8 bases and J by 4 bases, with 18 bases between the two germline ends. CDR1 is SNHLY and CDR2 is FYNNEI in the germline V gene. The CDR3 runs 14 residues. This chain's CDR3 is CASRVDSNFYEQYF. The CDR3 region has the DNA TGTGCCAGCCGGGTGGACAGTAATTTTTACGAGCAGTACTTC.